This T cell receptor (beta chain) came from a study of cytomegalovirus exposure and HLA in healthy donors. Findings and caveats of the study: Reports state that TCR beta sequences accurately predicted most subjects' HLA-A and HLA-B alleles.

Comments on this clone: Its antigen remains unknown.

The PCR contained 60 Vbeta and 13 Jbeta primers. Using immunoSEQ multiplex PCR, the repertoire was profiled, and TCRdb retains in-frame clones only, with some absent. The sample records 160,000 or so clones, about 85% being singletons. This receptor was obtained from a man aged 18-30 years in good health and CMV-seronegative. Sequenced input: PBMCs.

The CDR3 DNA is TGCGCCAGCAGCCCGTTACTAGCGGGCCCGGGGGCCCACGAGCAGTACTTC. It yields the protein CASSPLLAGPGAHEQYF. The chain recombines TRBV5-1 with TRBJ2-7, with 9 bases matching TRBD2. Germline-derived CDR1 and CDR2 are SGHRS and YFSETQ. This CDR3 comprises 17 residues. With 4 bases clipped from V and 5 bases from J, the junction kept 16 bases outside the gene matches.